These T cell receptor beta chains were read from a single sample in a study of T cells after posttransplantation cyclophosphamide. Some clones are missing from TCRdb's copy, which holds only in-frame ones; the method was immunoSEQ multiplex PCR. The specimen has about 44,000 clones, none found just once. Sequencing used PBMCs. These receptors all come from a man aged 40-55 years in good health, CMV-negative, and a related stem cell transplant donor. CDR3s include the opening cysteine and the closing phenylalanine or tryptophan. Each record gives: CDR3 DNA, CDR3 protein, D gene, V gene, clone size, J gene. D genes are given only for firm matches. Clone size is given as how often the clone was seen (once, few, many) or a class if it is expanded.

CDR3 DNA: TGTGCCAGCTCACCACGAGACAGGGTTTCAGAGACCCAGTACTTC; CDR3 protein: CASSPRDRVSETQYF; D gene: TRBD1; V gene: TRBV18; clone size: few; J gene: TRBJ2-5
CDR3 DNA: TGTGCCAGCAAAAGGGGAACGGCCTACGAGCAGTACTTC; CDR3 protein: CASKRGTAYEQYF; D gene: -; V gene: TRBV28; clone size: many; J gene: TRBJ2-7
CDR3 DNA: TGTGCCACCATGGACTGGGATAAAAATGAAAAACTGTTTTTT; CDR3 protein: CATMDWDKNEKLFF; D gene: -; V gene: TRBV10-3; clone size: many; J gene: TRBJ1-4
CDR3 DNA: TGTGCCAGCAGTTACTCCGGGGGGATCGGCACTGAAGCTTTCTTT; CDR3 protein: CASSYSGGIGTEAFF; D gene: -; V gene: TRBV6-5; clone size: many; J gene: TRBJ1-1
CDR3 DNA: TGCAGCGTTCAATTTGGGGGCACTAATACGCAGTATTTT; CDR3 protein: CSVQFGGTNTQYF; D gene: -; V gene: TRBV29-1; clone size: many; J gene: TRBJ2-3
CDR3 DNA: TGTGCCAGCAGCTTACAGGGACAGGACCTCACCGGGGAGCTGTTTTTT; CDR3 protein: CASSLQGQDLTGELFF; D gene: TRBD1; V gene: TRBV11-3; clone size: many; J gene: TRBJ2-2
CDR3 DNA: TGTGCCAGCAGCCCCCGGGACAGGGCCAACGAGCAGTACTTC; CDR3 protein: CASSPRDRANEQYF; D gene: TRBD1; V gene: TRBV7-6; clone size: few; J gene: TRBJ2-7
CDR3 DNA: TGTGCCAGCAGCCCCCCACCTCCCCTGGACAGGGTTGGCTACACCTTC; CDR3 protein: CASSPPPPLDRVGYTF; D gene: TRBD1; V gene: TRBV7-2; clone size: many; J gene: TRBJ1-2
CDR3 DNA: TGTGCCAGCAGTGAAAGAGGGCAGGGGCCATACGAGCAGTACTTC; CDR3 protein: CASSERGQGPYEQYF; D gene: -; V gene: TRBV2; clone size: many; J gene: TRBJ2-7
CDR3 DNA: TGTGCCAGCAGTCCCGGGACAGGGGTAAGAGATACGCAGTATTTT; CDR3 protein: CASSPGTGVRDTQYF; D gene: TRBD1; V gene: TRBV11-1; clone size: many; J gene: TRBJ2-3
CDR3 DNA: TGTGCCAGCAGCTTGAACAGCGGTGAAAAACTGTTTTTT; CDR3 protein: CASSLNSGEKLFF; D gene: -; V gene: TRBV7-6; clone size: many; J gene: TRBJ1-4
CDR3 DNA: TGTGCCAGCAAGGGACTCTCCTACGAGCAGTACTTC; CDR3 protein: CASKGLSYEQYF; D gene: -; V gene: TRBV27; clone size: few; J gene: TRBJ2-7